The present T cell receptor beta chain was sequenced within a study of radiotherapy plus CTLA-4 blockade in lung cancer. Participants had chemo-refractory metastatic non-small-cell lung cancer and were treated with focal radiation plus ipilimumab CTLA-4 blockade. On this clone: The antigen is undetermined.

This CDR3 is built from 15 residues. V lost 10 bases and J 6 bases, leaving 22 bases between the germline ends. Per germline, CDR1 MNHNS and CDR2 SASEGT. Regarding the study as a whole: Reportedly, early blood T cell clone dynamics best predicted response, with interferon-beta. Some TCR clones had been derived from tumors. These clones expanded in peripheral blood after radiotherapy plus ipilimumab.

This table comes from immunoSEQ multiplex PCR, and its TCRdb copy is limited to in-frame clones, with some not included. The data contain fewer than 150,000 clones, about four fifths of them seen just once; the ten biggest clones take up 5.2%. The clonotype originates from a human donor with non-small cell lung cancer who had a partial response to radiotherapy plus ipilimumab. The chain carries TRBV6-1 and TRBJ2-1; a weak D match, TRBD2 (5 bases). Sequencing used peripheral blood, obtained from a patient treated with radiotherapy plus ipilimumab. This CDR3 reads CATSLDLAGGNEQFF. CDR3 coding DNA: TGTGCCACCTCACTAGATTTGGCGGGTGGCAATGAGCAGTTCTTC.